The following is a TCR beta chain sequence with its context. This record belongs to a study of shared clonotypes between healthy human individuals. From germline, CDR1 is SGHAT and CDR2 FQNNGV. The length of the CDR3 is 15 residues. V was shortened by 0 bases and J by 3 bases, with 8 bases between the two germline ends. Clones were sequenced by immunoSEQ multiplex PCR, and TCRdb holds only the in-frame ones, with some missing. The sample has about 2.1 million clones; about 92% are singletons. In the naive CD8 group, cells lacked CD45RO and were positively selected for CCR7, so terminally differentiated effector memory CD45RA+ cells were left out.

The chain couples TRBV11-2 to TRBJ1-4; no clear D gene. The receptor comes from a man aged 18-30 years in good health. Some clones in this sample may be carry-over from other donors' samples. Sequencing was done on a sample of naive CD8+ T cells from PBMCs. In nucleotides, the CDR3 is TGTGCCAGCAGCTTAGATGCGTATCCTAATGAAAAACTGTTTTTT. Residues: CASSLDAYPNEKLFF.